A selection of T cell receptor beta chains follows, all from one sample in a study of early T cells in non-severe SARS-CoV-2 infection. MiXCR was run by TCRdb on the 5' RACE reads, yielding one entry per CDR3 protein. Of 50,000 or so distinct CDR3 sequences detected, just over 8% appear once; the ten largest clones hold approximately 9.8%. Input material: whole blood. These receptors originate from an adult who was a healthcare worker with PCR-confirmed SARS-CoV-2 infection or an uninfected control (not recorded which). CDR3s include the opening cysteine and the closing phenylalanine or tryptophan. The D gene is left open where the match is weak. Rows give clone size only sometimes, using once, few, many, or a class for an expanded clone.

V gene: TRBV9
D gene: -
clone size: few
J gene: TRBJ2-3
CDR3 protein: CASSAFGTDTQYF
CDR3 DNA: TGTGCCAGCAGCGCGTTTGGCACAGATACGCAGTATTTT

V gene: TRBV6-5
D gene: -
clone size: few
J gene: TRBJ2-7
CDR3 protein: CASSLTGTKSYEQYF
CDR3 DNA: TGTGCCAGCAGTTTAACCGGGACAAAGTCCTACGAGCAGTACTTC

V gene: TRBV3-1
D gene: -
clone size: few
J gene: TRBJ2-2
CDR3 protein: CASSQGELRAGELFF
CDR3 DNA: TGTGCCAGCAGCCAAGGGGAGCTCAGGGCCGGGGAGCTGTTTTTT

V gene: TRBV6-5
D gene: -
clone size: many
J gene: TRBJ2-6
CDR3 protein: CASRVGSGANVLTF
CDR3 DNA: TGTGCCAGCAGAGTCGGCTCTGGGGCCAACGTCCTGACTTTC

V gene: TRBV18
D gene: -
clone size: few
J gene: TRBJ2-5
CDR3 protein: CASSPPVRETQYF
CDR3 DNA: TGTGCCAGCTCACCACCCGTTCGGGAGACCCAGTACTTC

V gene: TRBV15
D gene: -
clone size: few
J gene: TRBJ2-3
CDR3 protein: CATSTGWTDTQYF
CDR3 DNA: TGTGCCACCAGCACAGGGTGGACGGATACGCAGTATTTT

V gene: TRBV3-1
D gene: -
clone size: few
J gene: TRBJ2-3
CDR3 protein: CASSQAGTSRTDTQYF
CDR3 DNA: TGTGCCAGCAGCCAAGCCGGGACTTCTCGCACAGATACGCAGTATTTT

V gene: TRBV20-1
D gene: -
clone size: -
J gene: TRBJ1-6
CDR3 protein: CSAVLVGFNSPLHF
CDR3 DNA: TGCAGTGCGGTACTAGTAGGGTTCAATTCACCCCTCCACTTT

V gene: TRBV10-3
D gene: -
clone size: many
J gene: TRBJ1-3
CDR3 protein: CAISDGTGSGNTIYF
CDR3 DNA: TGTGCCATCAGTGATGGGACCGGCTCTGGAAACACCATATATTTT

V gene: TRBV21-1
D gene: -
clone size: many
J gene: TRBJ1-1
CDR3 protein: CASSKDGRRAGGTEAFF
CDR3 DNA: TGTGCCAGCAGCAAAGACGGACGGAGGGCGGGGGGCACTGAAGCTTTCTTT

V gene: TRBV7-9
D gene: TRBD1
clone size: few
J gene: TRBJ1-2
CDR3 protein: CASSLGTADGYTF
CDR3 DNA: TGTGCCAGCAGCTTGGGGACAGCTGATGGCTACACCTTC

V gene: TRBV7-9
D gene: -
clone size: many
J gene: TRBJ1-6
CDR3 protein: CASSFGNSPLHF
CDR3 DNA: TGTGCCAGCAGCTTCGGAAATTCACCCCTCCACTTT

V gene: TRBV16
D gene: -
clone size: few
J gene: TRBJ2-7
CDR3 protein: CASSYRDEQYF
CDR3 DNA: TGTGCCAGCAGCTACAGGGACGAGCAGTACTTC

V gene: TRBV25-1
D gene: -
clone size: few
J gene: TRBJ2-1
CDR3 protein: CASSEPDRGINEQFF
CDR3 DNA: TGTGCCAGCAGTGAACCCGACCGGGGAATCAATGAGCAGTTCTTC

V gene: TRBV9
D gene: TRBD1
clone size: many
J gene: TRBJ2-5
CDR3 protein: CASSPWDRGETQYF
CDR3 DNA: TGTGCCAGCAGCCCCTGGGACAGGGGAGAGACCCAGTACTTC

V gene: TRBV11-1
D gene: TRBD1
clone size: few
J gene: TRBJ1-2
CDR3 protein: CASSLTGATYGYTF
CDR3 DNA: TGTGCCAGCAGCTTAACAGGGGCTACCTATGGCTACACCTTC

V gene: TRBV4-1
D gene: -
clone size: few
J gene: TRBJ1-2
CDR3 protein: CASSQPGPNYGYTF
CDR3 DNA: TGCGCCAGCAGCCAACCGGGGCCTAACTATGGCTACACCTTC

V gene: TRBV20-1
D gene: -
clone size: few
J gene: TRBJ1-4
CDR3 protein: CSATAGSEKLFF
CDR3 DNA: TGCAGTGCTACGGCCGGTAGTGAAAAACTGTTTTTT

V gene: TRBV6-5
D gene: -
clone size: many
J gene: TRBJ2-4
CDR3 protein: CASSYGSSSKNIQYF
CDR3 DNA: TGTGCCAGCAGTTACGGCAGTTCTTCCAAAAACATTCAGTACTTC

V gene: TRBV4-1
D gene: -
clone size: few
J gene: TRBJ2-1
CDR3 protein: CASSQHASEARDNEQFF
CDR3 DNA: TGCGCCAGCAGCCAACACGCATCCGAGGCCCGGGACAATGAGCAGTTCTTC

V gene: TRBV5-1
D gene: TRBD1
clone size: many
J gene: TRBJ2-3
CDR3 protein: CASSSPGTGISSSTDTQYF
CDR3 DNA: TGCGCCAGCAGCTCTCCCGGGACAGGCATCTCTTCTAGCACAGATACGCAGTATTTT

V gene: TRBV20-1
D gene: TRBD1
clone size: once
J gene: TRBJ2-7
CDR3 protein: CSADGTDSYEQYF
CDR3 DNA: TGCAGTGCTGACGGGACAGACTCCTACGAGCAGTACTTC

V gene: TRBV13
D gene: TRBD2
clone size: -
J gene: TRBJ2-7
CDR3 protein: CASSLSGAGYSYEQYF
CDR3 DNA: TGTGCCAGTTCCCTCAGTGGAGCGGGGTACTCCTACGAGCAGTACTTC

V gene: TRBV20-1
D gene: TRBD2
clone size: -
J gene: TRBJ2-7
CDR3 protein: CSARHSGSPFYEQYF
CDR3 DNA: TGCAGTGCTAGACATAGCGGGAGCCCATTCTACGAGCAGTACTTC

V gene: TRBV5-6
D gene: -
clone size: -
J gene: TRBJ2-2
CDR3 protein: CASSPGPGELFF
CDR3 DNA: TGTGCCAGCAGCCCGGGTCCCGGGGAGCTGTTTTTT

V gene: TRBV4-3
D gene: TRBD1
clone size: -
J gene: TRBJ2-7
CDR3 protein: CASSQDGTGFSEQYF
CDR3 DNA: TGCGCCAGCAGCCAAGATGGGACAGGGTTCTCCGAGCAGTACTTC